The clone carrying this T cell receptor (beta chain) was observed once. The CDR3 covers 12 residues. CDR1 is SNHLY, CDR2 FYNNEI, per germline. V was trimmed by 5 bases and J by 7 bases, leaving 11 bases between them. In the original analysis: Reference gene primer amplification gave nucleated cell count estimates. This table comes from immunoSEQ multiplex PCR, and its TCRdb copy is limited to in-frame clones, with some not included. That table furnishes V, J and clone size, whereas the DNA furnished D and trimming. The sample comprises around 280,000 clones, more than 75% of which are singletons, and about 1.2% rests with the top ten. This sample was included in a study of blood T cell repertoires in COVID-19. Across the study: Whether acute or convalescent, the COVID-19 samples came from the United States, Italy and Spain. The analysed material was cDNA or gDNA that came from T cells, B-cell-depleted T cells, or PBMCs.

The rearrangement joins TRBV2 to TRBJ2-5, with D unclear. The specimen sequenced was peripheral blood. This sequence was found in a man aged 65-85 years with acute or convalescent COVID-19. The CDR3 DNA reads as TGTGCCAGCAGTCTTTCCCGAGGGACCCAGTACTTC. This codes for CASSLSRGTQYF. Based on the CDR3 plus reference TRBV2 and TRBJ2-5, the full variable domain is EPEVTQTPSHQVTQMGQEVILRCVPISNHLYFYWYRQILGQKVEFLVSFYNNEISEKSEIFDDQFSVERPDGSNFTLKIRSTKLEDSAMYFCASSLSRGTQYFGPGTRLLVL.